This T cell receptor (beta chain) came from a study of CD8 T cells in Susac syndrome. Treatment-naive patients with stable or active relapsing-remitting disease were the multiple sclerosis controls. V trimming: 3 bases; J trimming: 4 bases; junction bases outside the gene matches: 7. There are 14 residues in the CDR3. Germline V gene lookup returns CDR1 SGHRS and CDR2 YFSETQ. With random hexamers, 0.5 to 1 ug RNA was reverse transcribed. MiXCR, run by TCRdb on the immunoSEQ multiplex PCR reads, gives a single entry per CDR3 protein. The table shows about 440,000 distinct CDR3 sequences, with roughly 85% occurring only once.

The gene calls are TRBV5-1 and TRBJ2-7, with 7 bases matching TRBD1. Sequencing was performed on CD8+ T cells from PBMCs. The receptor was isolated from a human donor with multiple sclerosis. The CDR3 nucleotides are TGCGCCAGCAGCTGGACTGGGACAGAGTACGAGCAGTACTTC. It translates to CASSWTGTEYEQYF.